This section outlines one T cell receptor beta chain sequence together with its context. Its antigen is not identified. CDR1 is SGHRS, CDR2 YFSETQ, per germline. The junction had 1 base not matched to a gene; V was cut back by 0 bases and J by 4 bases. The CDR3 is made up of 14 amino acids. Stable disease denoted Graves' hyperthyroidism without ophthalmopathy progression within 18 months. The diagnostic basis comprised clinical symptoms, serum thyroxine and TRAb, thyroid ultrasound and orbital computed tomography. Amplified regions were TCR beta CDR3 sequences from RNA transcripts. Researchers ran a first-round RT-PCR on the TCR CDR3 using the HTBI primer set. TCRdb reprocessed the multiplex PCR reads via MiXCR and lists one record per CDR3 protein. The data show about 92,000 distinct CDR3 sequences, 51% seen once. This entry belongs to a study of T cells in Graves' hyperthyroidism and ophthalmopathy.

General study findings and limits: In simple terms, a model built on 13 V-J features told ophthalmopathy apart from stable hyperthyroidism. The majority of expanded thyroid clonotypes above 0.001 also appeared in blood.

The sample taken for sequencing was blood. The TCR was taken from a woman aged 40 to 50 with Graves' hyperthyroidism. This sequence joins TRBV5-1 and TRBJ2-5; 9 nucleotides match TRBD1. The CDR3 spells CASSLAGQGETQYF. In DNA, the CDR3 is TGCGCCAGCAGCTTGGCGGGACAGGGAGAGACCCAGTACTTC.